What follows are 11 T cell receptor beta chains derived from one specimen sequenced in a study of T cell repertoires in cytomegalovirus infection. MiXCR, run by TCRdb on the reads, gives a single entry per CDR3 protein. The table records about 450,000 distinct CDR3 sequences, approximately 32% of them present only once. What was sequenced was PBMCs. The receptors come from a human donor in good health (CMV status not recorded). Some clones in this sample may be carry-over from other donors' samples.

With regard to this clonotype: Compared with germline, one end of the junction differs, possibly owing to a read error. The chain combines TRBV7-2 with TRBJ1-5, with no clear D. CDR1 and CDR2 from the germline V gene are SGHTA and FQGNSA. The CDR3 has 14 residues. CDR3 sequence (DNA): TGTGCCAGCAGCCAAGGTGGGCGACATCAGCCCCAGCCTTTT. Translating gives CASSQGGRHQPQPF.

This clonotype was observed a single time. The rearrangement joins TRBV6-1 to TRBJ2-7; D not certain. This CDR3 has 14 amino acids. Trimming shortened V by 6 bases and J by 0 bases, and 12 bases separated the two germline ends. Germline CDR1 and CDR2: MNHNS and SASEGT. The CDR3 region is CASSHNSVSYEQYF. The CDR3 DNA is TGTGCCAGCAGCCACAACTCGGTCTCCTACGAGCAGTACTTC.

V is TRBV18 and J is TRBJ1-1, with 7 bases matching TRBD1. Germline-derived CDR1 and CDR2 are KGHSH and LQKENI. This CDR3 is 15 amino acids long. The V gene end was trimmed by 4 bases and the J gene end by 2 bases; junction bases not matched to a gene: 7. The CDR3, as DNA: TGTGCCAGCTCACGACAACGACAGGGTAACACTGAAGCTTTCTTT. It yields the protein CASSRQRQGNTEAFF.

The sample holds many counts of this clonotype. The chain has TRBV7-6 and TRBJ2-3; D is undetermined. V lost 0 bases to trimming and J lost 1 base, with 17 bases between them. The germline V gene encodes CDR1 SGHVS and CDR2 FNYEAQ. This CDR3 has 18 amino acids. The CDR3 bases are TGTGCCAGCAGCTTAGCCTACGGGCAGTACGCGGGCACAGATACGCAGTATTTT. This encodes CASSLAYGQYAGTDTQYF.

This chain uses TRBV19 with TRBJ2-2, with D maybe TRBD1 (6 bases). The V gene lost 6 bases and the J gene lost 3 bases, with 17 bases spanning the gap. The germline gives CDR1 LNHDA, CDR2 SQIVND (reference sequence). The CDR3 sequence is 16 residues long. CDR3 amino acids: CASRGRRPGDTGELFF. The CDR3 DNA reads TGTGCCAGTAGGGGACGGCGGCCAGGGGACACCGGGGAGCTGTTTTTT.

This clonotype was observed a handful of times. The genes are TRBV7-8 and TRBJ2-3; a weak D match, TRBD2 (6 bases). The CDR3 contains 17 residues. Looked up from germline, CDR1 is SGHVS and CDR2 is FQNEAQ. V dropped 8 bases and J dropped 2 bases, with 23 bases sitting between them. The CDR3 nucleotides read TGTGCCAGCGCAGAGGGCTCTGGCGGGGTCAACACAGATACGCAGTATTTT. It yields the protein CASAEGSGGVNTDTQYF.

The chain employs TRBV27 and TRBJ2-7; TRBD1 matches at 9 bases. The germline CDR1 and CDR2 sequences are MNHEY and SMNVEV (reference sequence). The V and J ends lost 1 base and 3 bases, in that order; junction bases with no gene match: 13. This CDR3 has 18 amino acids. Here the CDR3 reads CASSLLAVGTGMSYEQYF. In DNA form, the CDR3 reads TGTGCCAGCAGTTTATTGGCCGTCGGGACAGGGATGAGCTACGAGCAGTACTTC.

The CDR3 sequence is CSARGQLQETQYF. DNA of the CDR3: TGCAGTGCTAGGGGTCAGCTTCAAGAGACCCAGTACTTC. The chain is built from TRBV20-1 and TRBJ2-5; D not certain. V lost 3 bases and J 2 bases, leaving 10 bases between the germline ends. The CDR3 extends over 13 amino acids. Germline CDR1 reads DFQATT; CDR2 reads SNEGSKA (reference sequence).

This CDR3 is CASSMVENTEAFF. The DNA of the CDR3 is TGTGCCAGTAGTATGGTAGAGAACACTGAAGCTTTCTTT. V is TRBV19 and J is TRBJ1-1; D remains ambiguous. CDR1 and CDR2 from the germline V gene are LNHDA and SQIVND (reference sequence). The CDR3 consists of 13 residues. Trimming removed 3 bases at V and 1 base at J, with 6 bases between.

This clonotype was seen at least ten times. The chain employs TRBV7-2 and TRBJ1-2, with no clear D. The CDR3 covers 14 residues. The ends were cut back, 0 bases at V and 5 bases at J, with 10 bases in the middle. Germline V gene lookup returns CDR1 SGHTA and CDR2 FQGNSA. CDR3 region: CASSLASSGYGYTF. DNA for the CDR3: TGTGCCAGCAGCTTAGCCTCGTCGGGGTATGGCTACACCTTC.

V usage is TRBV20-1 and J usage is TRBJ1-1; no clear D gene. Trimming took 4 bases from V and 0 from J, leaving 12 bases between them. Germline CDR1 reads DFQATT; CDR2 reads SNEGSKA (reference sequence). The CDR3 runs 14 residues. This CDR3 is CSANPGNLNTEAFF. The DNA for the CDR3 is TGCAGTGCTAATCCGGGAAATCTGAACACTGAAGCTTTCTTT.